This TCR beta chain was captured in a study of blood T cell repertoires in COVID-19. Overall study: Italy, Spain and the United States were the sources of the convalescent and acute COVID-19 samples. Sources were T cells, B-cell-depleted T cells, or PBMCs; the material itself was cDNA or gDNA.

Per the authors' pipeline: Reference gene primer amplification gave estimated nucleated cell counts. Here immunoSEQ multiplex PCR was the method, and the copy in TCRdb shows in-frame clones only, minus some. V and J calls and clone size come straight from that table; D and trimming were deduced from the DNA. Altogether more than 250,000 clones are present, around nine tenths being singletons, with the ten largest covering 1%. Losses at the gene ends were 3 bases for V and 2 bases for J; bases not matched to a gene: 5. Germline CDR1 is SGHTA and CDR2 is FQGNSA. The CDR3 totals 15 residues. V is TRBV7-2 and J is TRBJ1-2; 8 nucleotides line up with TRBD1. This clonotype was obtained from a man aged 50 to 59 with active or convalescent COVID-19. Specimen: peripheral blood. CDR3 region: CASSFAGQANYGYTF. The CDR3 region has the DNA TGTGCCAGCAGCTTTGCGGGACAGGCGAACTATGGCTACACCTTC.